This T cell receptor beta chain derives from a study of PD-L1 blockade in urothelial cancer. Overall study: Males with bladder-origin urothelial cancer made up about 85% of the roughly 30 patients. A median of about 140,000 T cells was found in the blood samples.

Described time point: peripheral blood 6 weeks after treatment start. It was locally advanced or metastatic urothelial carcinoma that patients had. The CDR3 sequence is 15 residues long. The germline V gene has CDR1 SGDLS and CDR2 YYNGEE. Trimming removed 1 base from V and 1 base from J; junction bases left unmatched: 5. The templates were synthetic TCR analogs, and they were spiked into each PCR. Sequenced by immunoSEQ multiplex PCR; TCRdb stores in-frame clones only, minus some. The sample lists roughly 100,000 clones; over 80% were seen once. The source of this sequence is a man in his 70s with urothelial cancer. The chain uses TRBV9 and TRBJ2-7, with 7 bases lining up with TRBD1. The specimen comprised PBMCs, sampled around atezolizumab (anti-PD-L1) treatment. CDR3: CASSVSGQTSYEQYF. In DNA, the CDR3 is TGTGCCAGCAGCGTATCGGGACAGACTTCCTACGAGCAGTACTTC.